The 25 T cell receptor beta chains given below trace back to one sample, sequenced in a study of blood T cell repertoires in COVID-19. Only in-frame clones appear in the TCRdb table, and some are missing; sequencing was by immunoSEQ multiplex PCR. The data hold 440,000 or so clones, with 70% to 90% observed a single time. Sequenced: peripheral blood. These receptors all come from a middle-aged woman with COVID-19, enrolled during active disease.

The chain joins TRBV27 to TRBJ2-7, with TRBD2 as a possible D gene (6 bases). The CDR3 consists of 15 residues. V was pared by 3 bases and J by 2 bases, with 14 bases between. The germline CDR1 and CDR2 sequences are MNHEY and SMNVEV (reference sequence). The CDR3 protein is CASSFFLAPTYEQYF. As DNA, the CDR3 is TGTGCCAGCAGTTTCTTTCTAGCGCCAACCTACGAGCAGTACTTC.

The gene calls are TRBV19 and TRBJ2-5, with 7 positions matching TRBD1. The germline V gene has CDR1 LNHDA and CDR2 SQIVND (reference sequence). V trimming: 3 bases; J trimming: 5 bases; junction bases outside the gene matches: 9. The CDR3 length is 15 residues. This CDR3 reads CASSMVGSRGETQYF. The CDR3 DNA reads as TGTGCCAGTAGTATGGTAGGGAGCAGGGGGGAGACCCAGTACTTC. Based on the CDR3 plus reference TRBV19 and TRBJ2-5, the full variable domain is DGGITQSPKYLFRKEGQNVTLSCEQNLNHDAMYWYRQDPGQGLRLIYYSQIVNDFQKGDIAEGYSVSREKKESFPLTVTSAQKNPTAFYLCASSMVGSRGETQYFGPGTRLLVL.

The CDR3: CASSQDPGTGVEKLFF. CDR3 DNA sequence: TGTGCCAGCAGCCAAGACCCCGGGACAGGGGTCGAAAAACTGTTTTTT. This chain connects TRBV4-2 to TRBJ1-4, with TRBD1 matching 10 bases. Germline values: CDR1 LGHNA, CDR2 YNFKEQ. V lost 0 bases to trimming and J lost 8 bases; unmatched junction nucleotides: 6. The CDR3 contains 16 residues.

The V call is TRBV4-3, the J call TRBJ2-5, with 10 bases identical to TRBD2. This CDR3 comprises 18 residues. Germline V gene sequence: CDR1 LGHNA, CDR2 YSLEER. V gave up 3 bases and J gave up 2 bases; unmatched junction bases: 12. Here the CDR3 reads CASSHQLAGAVTQETQYF. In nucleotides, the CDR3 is TGCGCCAGCAGCCACCAGCTAGCGGGAGCCGTTACTCAAGAGACCCAGTACTTC.

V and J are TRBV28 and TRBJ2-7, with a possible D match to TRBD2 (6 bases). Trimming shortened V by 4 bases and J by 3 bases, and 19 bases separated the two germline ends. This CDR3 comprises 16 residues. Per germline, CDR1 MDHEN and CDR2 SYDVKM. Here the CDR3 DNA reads TGTGCCAGCAGTTGGGACTTCCCAACTTATAGCTACGAGCAGTACTTC. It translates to CASSWDFPTYSYEQYF.

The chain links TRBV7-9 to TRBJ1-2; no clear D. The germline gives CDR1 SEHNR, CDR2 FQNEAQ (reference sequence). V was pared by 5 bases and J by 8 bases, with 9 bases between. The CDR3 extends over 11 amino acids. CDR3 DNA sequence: TGTGCCAGCAGCCAGTGGCAAGGCTACACCTTC. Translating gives CASSQWQGYTF.

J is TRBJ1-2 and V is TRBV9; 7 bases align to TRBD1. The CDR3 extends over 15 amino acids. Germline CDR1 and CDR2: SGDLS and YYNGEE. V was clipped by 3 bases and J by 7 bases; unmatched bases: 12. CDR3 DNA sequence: TGTGCCAGCAGCGAACGGACAGGTCGATCAGGTGGCTACACCTTC. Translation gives CASSERTGRSGGYTF.

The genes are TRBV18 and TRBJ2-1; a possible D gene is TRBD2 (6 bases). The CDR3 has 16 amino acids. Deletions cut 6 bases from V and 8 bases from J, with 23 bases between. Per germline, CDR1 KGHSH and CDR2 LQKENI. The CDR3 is CASSLQGLHSGDEQFF. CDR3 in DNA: TGTGCCAGCTCCTTACAAGGGCTACATTCGGGGGATGAGCAGTTCTTC.

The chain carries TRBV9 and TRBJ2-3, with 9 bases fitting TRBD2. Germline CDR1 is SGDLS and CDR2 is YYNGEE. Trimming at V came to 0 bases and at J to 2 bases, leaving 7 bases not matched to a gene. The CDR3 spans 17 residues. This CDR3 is CASSVEGAGGITDTQYF. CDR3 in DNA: TGTGCCAGCAGCGTAGAAGGAGCGGGGGGAATCACAGATACGCAGTATTTT. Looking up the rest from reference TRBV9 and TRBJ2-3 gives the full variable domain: DSGVTQTPKHLITATGQRVTLRCSPRSGDLSVYWYQQSLDQGLQFLIQYYNGEERAKGNILERFSAQQFPDLHSELNLSSLELGDSALYFCASSVEGAGGITDTQYFGPGTRLTVL.

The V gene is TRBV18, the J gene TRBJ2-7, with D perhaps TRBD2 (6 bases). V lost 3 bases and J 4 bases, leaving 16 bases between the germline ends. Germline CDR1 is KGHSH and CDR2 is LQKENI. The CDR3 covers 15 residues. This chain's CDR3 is CASSPRTTLTYEQYF. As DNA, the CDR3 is TGTGCCAGCTCACCTCGGACTACCCTAACTTACGAGCAGTACTTC.

CDR3 sequence: CASSATGTGVDEQYF. CDR3 coding DNA: TGTGCCAGCAGCGCTACCGGGACAGGGGTTGACGAGCAGTACTTC. This sequence joins TRBV7-8 and TRBJ2-7; 10 bases line up with TRBD1. The junction had 9 bases not matched to a gene; V was cut back by 5 bases and J by 5 bases. The CDR3 length is 15 residues. Germline V CDR1 and CDR2: SGHVS, FQNEAQ.

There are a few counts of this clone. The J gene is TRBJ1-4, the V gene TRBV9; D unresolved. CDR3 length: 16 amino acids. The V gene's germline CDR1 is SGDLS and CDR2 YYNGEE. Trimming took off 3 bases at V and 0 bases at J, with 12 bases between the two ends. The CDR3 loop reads CASSGEGSPTNEKLFF. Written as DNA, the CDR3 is TGTGCCAGCAGCGGAGAGGGCAGCCCAACTAATGAAAAACTGTTTTTT.

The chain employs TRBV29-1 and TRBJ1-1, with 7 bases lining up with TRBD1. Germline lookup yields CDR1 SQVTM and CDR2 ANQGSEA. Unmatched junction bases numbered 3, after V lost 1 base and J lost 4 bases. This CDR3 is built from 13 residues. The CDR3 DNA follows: TGCAGCGTTGAAGTGCAGGGGGGCACTGAAGCTTTCTTT. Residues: CSVEVQGGTEAFF. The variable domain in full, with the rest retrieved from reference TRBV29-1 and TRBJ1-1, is SAVISQKPSRDICQRGTSLTIQCQVDSQVTMMFWYRQQPGQSLTLIATANQGSEATYESGFVIDKFPISRPNLTFSTLTVSNMSPEDSSIYLCSVEVQGGTEAFFGQGTRLTVV.

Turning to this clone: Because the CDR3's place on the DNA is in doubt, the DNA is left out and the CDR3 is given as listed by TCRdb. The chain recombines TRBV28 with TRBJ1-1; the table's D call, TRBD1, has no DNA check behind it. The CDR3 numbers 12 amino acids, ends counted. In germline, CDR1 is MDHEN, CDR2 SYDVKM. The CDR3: CASSTSDREAFF.

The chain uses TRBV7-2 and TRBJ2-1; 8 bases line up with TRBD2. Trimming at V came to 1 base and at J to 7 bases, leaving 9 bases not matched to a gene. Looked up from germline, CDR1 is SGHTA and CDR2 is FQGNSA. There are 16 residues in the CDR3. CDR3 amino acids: CASSLVPAGVGNEQFF. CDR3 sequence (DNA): TGTGCCAGCAGCTTAGTCCCAGCGGGAGTGGGAAATGAGCAGTTCTTC.

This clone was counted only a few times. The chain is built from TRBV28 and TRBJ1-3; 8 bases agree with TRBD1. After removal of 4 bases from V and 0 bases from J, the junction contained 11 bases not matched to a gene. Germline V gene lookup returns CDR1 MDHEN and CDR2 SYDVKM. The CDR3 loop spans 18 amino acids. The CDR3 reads CASSSRPDRAYSGNTIYF. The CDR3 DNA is TGTGCCAGCAGTTCCCGTCCGGACAGGGCATACTCTGGAAACACCATATATTTT.

CDR3 bases: TGTGCCAGCAGTTACCCATCCGGGACAGGGGTCTTTGAGCAGTACTTC. Translation: CASSYPSGTGVFEQYF. The gene calls are TRBV6-2 or TRBV6-3 and TRBJ2-7, with 10 bases aligning to TRBD1. The CDR3 length is 16 residues. Germline CDR1 reads MNHEY; CDR2 reads SVGEGT. The V gene end was trimmed by 2 bases and the J gene end by 7 bases; junction bases not matched to a gene: 11.

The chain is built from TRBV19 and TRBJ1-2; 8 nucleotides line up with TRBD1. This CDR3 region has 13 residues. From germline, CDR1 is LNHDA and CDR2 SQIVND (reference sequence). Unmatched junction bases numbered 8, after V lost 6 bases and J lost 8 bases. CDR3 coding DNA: TGTGCCAGTAGCACCAGGACAGGGTCGGGCTACACCTTC. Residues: CASSTRTGSGYTF.

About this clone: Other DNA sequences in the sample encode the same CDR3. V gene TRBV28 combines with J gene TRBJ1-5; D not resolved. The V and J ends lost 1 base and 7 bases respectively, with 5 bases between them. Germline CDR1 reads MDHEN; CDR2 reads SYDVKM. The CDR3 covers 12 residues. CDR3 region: CASSLYRQPQHF. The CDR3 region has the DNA TGTGCCAGCAGTTTATATCGGCAGCCCCAGCATTTT. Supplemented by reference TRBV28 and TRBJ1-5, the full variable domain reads DVKVTQSSRYLVKRTGEKVFLECVQDMDHENMFWYRQDPGLGLRLIYFSYDVKMKEKGDIPEGYSVSREKKERFSLILESASTNQTSMYLCASSLYRQPQHFGDGTRLSIL.

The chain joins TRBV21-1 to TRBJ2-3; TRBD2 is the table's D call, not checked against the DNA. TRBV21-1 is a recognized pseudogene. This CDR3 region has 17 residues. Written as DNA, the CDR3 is TGTGCCAGCAGCCAAAAGGGCAGGGAGGGGCTGGCAGATACGCAGTATTTT. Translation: CASSQKGREGLADTQYF.

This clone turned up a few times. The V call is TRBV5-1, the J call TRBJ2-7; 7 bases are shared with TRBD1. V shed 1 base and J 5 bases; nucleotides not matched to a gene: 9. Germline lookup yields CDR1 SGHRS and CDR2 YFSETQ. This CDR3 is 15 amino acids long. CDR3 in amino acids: CASSLKWDSPNEQYF. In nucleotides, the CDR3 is TGCGCCAGCAGCTTGAAATGGGACAGTCCCAACGAGCAGTACTTC.

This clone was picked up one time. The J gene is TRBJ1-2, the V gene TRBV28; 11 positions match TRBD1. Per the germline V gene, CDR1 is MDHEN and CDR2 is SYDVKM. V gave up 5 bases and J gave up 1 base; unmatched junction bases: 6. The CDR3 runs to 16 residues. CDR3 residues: CASSPRDRGFNYGYTF. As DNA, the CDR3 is TGTGCCAGCAGTCCCCGGGACAGGGGGTTTAACTATGGCTACACCTTC.

CDR3 amino acids: CASSYSVGWRAFF. CDR3 DNA sequence: TGTGCCAGCAGTTACTCGGTCGGGTGGAGGGCTTTCTTT. This sequence joins TRBV6-5 and TRBJ1-1; D is uncertain. V was clipped by 0 bases and J by 11 bases, with 13 bases between them. Germline assignment: CDR1 MNHEY and CDR2 SVGAGI. The CDR3 contains 13 residues.

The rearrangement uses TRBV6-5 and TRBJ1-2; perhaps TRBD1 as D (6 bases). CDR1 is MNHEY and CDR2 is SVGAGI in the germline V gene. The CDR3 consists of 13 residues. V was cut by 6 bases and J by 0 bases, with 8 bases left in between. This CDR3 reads CASRQGPNYGYTF. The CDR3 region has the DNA TGTGCCAGCAGACAGGGTCCTAACTATGGCTACACCTTC.

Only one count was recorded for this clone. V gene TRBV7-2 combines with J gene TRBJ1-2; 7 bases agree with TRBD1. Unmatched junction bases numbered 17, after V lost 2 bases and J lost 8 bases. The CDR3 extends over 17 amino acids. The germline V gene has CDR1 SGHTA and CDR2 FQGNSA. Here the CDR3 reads CASSLRDPRKGASGYTF. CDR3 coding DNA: TGTGCCAGCAGCTTAAGAGATCCTAGGAAGGGGGCCAGCGGCTACACCTTC.